The 28 T cell receptor beta chains listed next were all sequenced from one sample in a study of T cell changes during pregnancy in multiple sclerosis. Sequenced by immunoSEQ multiplex PCR; TCRdb stores in-frame clones only, minus some. The table has about 41,000 clones, more than 90% seen once; the top ten hold about 7%. The sample was CD8+ T cells from peripheral blood mononuclear cells, taken in the third trimester of pregnancy. These receptors originate from a female donor with multiple sclerosis, enrolled in a pregnancy study.

CDR3 region: CASSLLGQGNTEAFF. The CDR3 DNA follows: TGTGCCAGCAGTTTATTGGGACAGGGAAACACTGAAGCTTTCTTT. The J gene is TRBJ1-1, the V gene TRBV28; 9 bases agree with TRBD1. The CDR3 is 15 amino acids. Germline V lookup: CDR1 MDHEN, CDR2 SYDVKM. J gave up 2 bases and V 1 base, and 2 bases lay outside the gene matches.

The rearrangement joins TRBV9 to TRBJ2-7, with 7 positions matching TRBD1. V lost 3 bases to trimming and J lost 3 bases; unmatched junction nucleotides: 9. CDR1 and CDR2 from the germline V gene are SGDLS and YYNGEE. CDR3 length equals 15 residues. The CDR3 nucleotides are TGTGCCAGCAGCGCAACCGGGACAGCAAGCTACGAGCAGTACTTC. It yields the protein CASSATGTASYEQYF.

Here the CDR3 reads CASSYSASQETQYF. DNA of the CDR3: TGTGCCAGCAGTTACTCGGCTAGCCAAGAGACCCAGTACTTC. The rearrangement links TRBV6-5 to TRBJ2-5; D is ambiguous. This CDR3 comprises 14 residues. The germline V gene has CDR1 MNHEY and CDR2 SVGAGI. V was pared by 0 bases and J by 1 base, with 6 bases between.

The chain recombines TRBV7-3 with TRBJ2-3, with D perhaps matching TRBD2 (6 bases). CDR3 length equals 17 residues. V was pared by 1 base and J by 0 bases, with 14 bases between. The germline gives CDR1 SGHTA, CDR2 FQGTGA. The CDR3 coding sequence is TGTGCCAGCAGCTTAAGCAGGAGCGGGTCTAGCACAGATACGCAGTATTTT. Its protein product is CASSLSRSGSSTDTQYF.

The chain is built from TRBV6-5 and TRBJ2-3; D is perhaps TRBD2 (6 bases). This CDR3 is 13 amino acids long. Looked up from germline, CDR1 is MNHEY and CDR2 is SVGAGI. The V and J ends lost 0 bases and 5 bases respectively, with 6 bases between them. The CDR3 DNA reads as TGTGCCAGCAGTTACTCGGAGGGAGATACGCAGTATTTT. It is translated as CASSYSEGDTQYF.

The CDR3 DNA reads TGCAGCGTTGAGGGGCTGGGCCGTGGCTACACCTTC. Translated, it gives CSVEGLGRGYTF. This chain connects TRBV29-1 to TRBJ1-2; the D gene is possibly TRBD1 (5 bases). Trimming removed 3 bases from V and 7 bases from J, with 12 bases in between. CDR1 and CDR2 from the germline V gene are SQVTM and ANQGSEA. This CDR3 comprises 12 residues.

This clone was seen a handful of times. This chain links TRBV10-3 with TRBJ1-2; D is uncertain. The CDR3 is 11 amino acids. Trimming cost V 9 bases and J 1 base, with 6 bases left between them. Germline CDR1 is ENHRY and CDR2 is SYGVKD. CDR3 residues: CAITDNYGYTF. The CDR3, as DNA: TGTGCCATAACAGATAACTATGGCTACACCTTC.

This clone was picked up one time. The gene calls are TRBV9 and TRBJ1-4; D is possibly TRBD1 (6 bases). V lost 0 bases and J 13 bases, leaving 10 bases between the germline ends. This CDR3 has 12 residues. The V gene's germline CDR1 is SGDLS and CDR2 YYNGEE. CDR3 protein: CASSVEGGGLFF. As DNA, the CDR3 is TGTGCCAGCAGCGTAGAAGGGGGGGGACTGTTTTTT.

The chain joins TRBV14 to TRBJ2-7, with 11 bases that match TRBD2. The CDR3 covers 16 residues. Germline V gene lookup returns CDR1 SGHDN and CDR2 FVKESK. Trimming removed 7 bases from V and 2 bases from J; junction bases left unmatched: 10. CDR3 region: CASTHSGGDQPYEQYF. DNA of the CDR3: TGTGCCAGCACCCATAGCGGGGGGGACCAACCCTACGAGCAGTACTTC.

This chain links TRBV4-3 with TRBJ1-1; D call uncertain. This CDR3 has 14 amino acids. Trimming removed 0 bases at V and 3 bases at J, with 8 bases between. From germline, CDR1 is LGHNA and CDR2 YSLEER. CDR3 DNA: TGCGCCAGCAGCCAAGACCGCGAGGACACTGAAGCTTTCTTT. It encodes CASSQDREDTEAFF.

The V call is TRBV27, the J call TRBJ2-3; 11 bases are a match to TRBD2. J was trimmed by 4 bases and V by 3 bases; bases with no gene match: 18. This CDR3 spans 20 amino acids. Germline assignment: CDR1 MNHEY and CDR2 SMNVEV (reference sequence). CDR3 in amino acids: CASSFSRGLAVTKGADTQYF. The CDR3 coding sequence is TGTGCCAGCAGTTTTAGCCGGGGACTAGCGGTCACTAAAGGAGCAGATACGCAGTATTTT.

The rearrangement links TRBV11-2 to TRBJ1-1; D unclear. This CDR3 is 13 amino acids long. V lost 6 bases and J 5 bases, leaving 13 bases between the germline ends. Looked up from germline, CDR1 is SGHAT and CDR2 is FQNNGV. CDR3 bases: TGTGCCAGCAGGCCGCCCGTGCGGACTGAAGCTTTCTTT. As protein: CASRPPVRTEAFF.

The sample holds many counts of this clone. The chain uses TRBV15 and TRBJ2-6; D not certain. The V and J ends lost 3 bases and 0 bases respectively, with 9 bases between them. Germline CDR1 and CDR2: LNHNV and YYDKDF (reference sequence). The CDR3 consists of 16 residues. The CDR3 loop is CATSRAGNSGANVLTF. CDR3 coding DNA: TGTGCCACCAGCAGGGCAGGAAACTCTGGGGCCAACGTCCTGACTTTC.

This chain links TRBV30 with TRBJ2-3, with a weak D call TRBD1 (6 bases). CDR3 length: 15 amino acids. Germline assignment: CDR1 GTSNPN and CDR2 SVGIG (reference sequence). V dropped 1 base and J dropped 2 bases, with 13 bases sitting between them. The CDR3 region has the DNA TGTGCCTGGAGTGAGGCAGGGGATGTCACAGATACGCAGTATTTT. Its protein is CAWSEAGDVTDTQYF.

For the CDR3, the DNA is TGTGCCATCAGCCTGGGACAGGGGCTTGAAGCTTTCTTT. Translated: CAISLGQGLEAFF. V usage is TRBV10-3 and J usage is TRBJ1-1; 10 nucleotides agree with TRBD1. CDR1 is ENHRY and CDR2 is SYGVKD in the germline V gene. V dropped 6 bases and J dropped 7; count of bases not matched to a gene: 5. The CDR3 loop spans 13 amino acids.

CDR3: CASSPDGTAYTGELFF. In nucleotides, the CDR3 is TGTGCCAGCAGCCCAGACGGGACAGCTTACACCGGGGAGCTGTTTTTT. This chain links TRBV7-8 with TRBJ2-2; TRBD1 aligns across 7 bases. Germline trimming cut 5 bases from V and 3 bases from J; bases unmatched to any gene: 9. The germline V gene encodes CDR1 SGHVS and CDR2 FQNEAQ. CDR3 length: 16 residues.

J is TRBJ2-7 and V is TRBV5-4, with a weak D call TRBD1 (6 bases). Looked up from germline, CDR1 is SGHNT and CDR2 is YYREEE (reference sequence). The CDR3 sequence is 17 residues long. The ends were cut back, 0 bases at V and 4 bases at J, with 20 bases in the middle. This CDR3 reads CASSLGGTGILLYEQYF. The CDR3 DNA reads TGTGCCAGCAGCTTGGGGGGAACAGGGATCCTTCTATACGAGCAGTACTTC.

This clone turned up a few times. V usage is TRBV28 and J usage is TRBJ2-7, with 8 bases matching TRBD2. From germline, CDR1 is MDHEN and CDR2 SYDVKM. CDR3 length: 14 residues. V lost 4 bases and J lost 7; bases outside the gene matches: 9. The CDR3 DNA reads TGTGCCAGCAGTTCCGCCGGGGGGGCGGGGGAGCAGTACTTC. Its protein product is CASSSAGGAGEQYF. Full variable domain (outside the CDR3, taken from reference TRBV28 and TRBJ2-7): DVKVTQSSRYLVKRTGEKVFLECVQDMDHENMFWYRQDPGLGLRLIYFSYDVKMKEKGDIPEGYSVSREKKERFSLILESASTNQTSMYLCASSSAGGAGEQYFGPGTRLTVT.

The chain employs TRBV9 and TRBJ2-1; 9 bases are a match to TRBD2. CDR3 length equals 14 residues. Germline loops: CDR1 SGDLS, CDR2 YYNGEE. Trimming took 2 bases from V and 8 from J; bases not matched to a gene: 5. The CDR3 nucleotides are TGTGCCAGCAGCGTCGCTAGCGGGAATGATGAGCAGTTCTTC. This encodes CASSVASGNDEQFF.

The rearrangement uses TRBV5-4 and TRBJ1-1, with unresolved D. Germline CDR1 reads SGHNT; CDR2 reads YYREEE (reference sequence). This CDR3 region has 13 residues. Trimming left V 2 bases short and J 6 bases short, with 11 bases between. The CDR3 DNA is TGTGCCAGCAGCTTTTCGGTCGCGCCTGAAGCTTTCTTT. This translates into CASSFSVAPEAFF.

This CDR3 reads CASSAAGDYGYTF. DNA for the CDR3: TGTGCCAGCAGCGCGGCGGGGGACTATGGCTACACCTTC. The V and J genes are TRBV9 and TRBJ1-2, with D perhaps matching TRBD1 (5 bases). This CDR3 is built from 13 residues. Germline assignment: CDR1 SGDLS and CDR2 YYNGEE. Trimming cost V 3 bases and J 3 bases, with 9 bases left between them.

The V call is TRBV15, the J call TRBJ1-1; TRBD1 might be the D (6 bases). The CDR3 totals 16 residues. V shed 0 bases and J shed 0 bases, with 11 bases lying between them. Germline lookup yields CDR1 LNHNV and CDR2 YYDKDF (reference sequence). The DNA of the CDR3 is TGTGCCACCAGCAGAGAAAGGACAGCCATGAACACTGAAGCTTTCTTT. Protein sequence: CATSRERTAMNTEAFF.

The rearrangement uses TRBV6-4 and TRBJ2-3; D might be TRBD2 (6 bases). Germline CDR1 and CDR2: MRHNA and SNTAGT. CDR3 length: 15 amino acids. Trimming took off 5 bases at V and 3 bases at J, with 15 bases between the two ends. The CDR3 reads CASSKDQAGTDTQYF. The CDR3, as DNA: TGTGCCAGCAGTAAGGACCAGGCGGGGACAGATACGCAGTATTTT.

The chain links TRBV27 to TRBJ1-2; the D is unclear. From germline, CDR1 is MNHEY and CDR2 SMNVEV (reference sequence). There are 15 residues in the CDR3. V gave up 5 bases and J gave up 2 bases, with 15 bases separating them. The CDR3 coding sequence is TGTGCCAGCAGTGGGCAGAGTTTTTCCAACTATGGCTACACCTTC. This gives the protein CASSGQSFSNYGYTF.

V usage is TRBV7-8 and J usage is TRBJ2-7; the match to TRBD2 covers 11 bases. The CDR3 totals 16 residues. The V gene end was trimmed by 4 bases and the J gene end by 4 bases; junction bases not matched to a gene: 9. The V gene's germline CDR1 is SGHVS and CDR2 FQNEAQ. CDR3 region: CASSYPLAGDTYEQYF. The CDR3 nucleotides read TGTGCCAGCAGCTATCCACTAGCGGGAGATACGTACGAGCAGTACTTC.

The V gene is TRBV5-4, the J gene TRBJ2-5; no clear D. Germline CDR1 and CDR2: SGHNT and YYREEE (reference sequence). The CDR3 totals 13 residues. Trimming took off 2 bases at V and 1 base at J, with 6 bases between the two ends. Written as DNA, the CDR3 is TGTGCCAGCAGCTTACGCAGCCAAGAGACCCAGTACTTC. It codes for CASSLRSQETQYF. Filled out from reference TRBV5-4 and TRBJ2-5, the complete variable domain reads ETGVTQSPTHLIKTRGQQVTLRCSSQSGHNTVSWYQQALGQGPQFIFQYYREEENGRGNFPPRFSGLQFPNYSSELNVNALELDDSALYLCASSLRSQETQYFGPGTRLLVL.

The sample holds a few counts of this clone. This chain connects TRBV7-9 to TRBJ1-1, with a tentative D call TRBD1 (5 bases). The CDR3 runs to 14 residues. Germline V lookup: CDR1 SEHNR, CDR2 FQNEAQ (reference sequence). Trimming took off 1 base at V and 7 bases at J, with 13 bases between the two ends. CDR3: CASSLEGSAHEAFF. The CDR3 region has the DNA TGTGCCAGCAGCTTAGAGGGGTCGGCTCATGAAGCTTTCTTT.

A single count supports this clone. The chain combines TRBV11-2 with TRBJ2-1; the match to TRBD2 covers 7 bases. V lost 2 bases, J lost 5 bases, and 3 bases stayed unmatched. Per germline, CDR1 SGHAT and CDR2 FQNNGV. This CDR3 region has 14 residues. The CDR3 reads CASSLLAAHNEQFF. As DNA, the CDR3 is TGTGCCAGCAGCTTACTAGCGGCCCACAATGAGCAGTTCTTC.